These 8 T cell receptor beta chains were all obtained from the same sample, sequenced in a study of cytomegalovirus exposure and HLA in healthy donors. Researchers ran the PCR with 60 Vbeta and 13 Jbeta primers. The method was immunoSEQ multiplex PCR; TCRdb's version includes in-frame clones alone and lacks a portion of them. The sample lists tens of thousands of clones, roughly 74% occurring once. Sequencing used PBMCs. All receptors come from a woman between 40 and 50 years old in good health and CMV-seropositive.

The chain links TRBV5-4 to TRBJ2-3; D unresolved. The CDR3 totals 12 residues. Trimming pared 0 bases from V and 6 bases from J, leaving 5 bases between. The germline CDR1 and CDR2 sequences are SGHNT and YYREEE (reference sequence). CDR3 in DNA: TGTGCCAGCAGCTTGGAGAGTGATACGCAGTATTTT. It specifies CASSLESDTQYF.

This chain connects TRBV5-4 to TRBJ2-1, with D perhaps matching TRBD2 (5 bases). The CDR3 spans 16 residues. Per the germline V gene, CDR1 is SGHNT and CDR2 is YYREEE (reference sequence). The V gene lost 0 bases and the J gene lost 0 bases, with 10 bases spanning the gap. CDR3 coding DNA: TGTGCCAGCAGCTTGGGGGGAGTCGGCTCCTACAATGAGCAGTTCTTC. Its protein is CASSLGGVGSYNEQFF.

V gene TRBV14 combines with J gene TRBJ2-2, with D possibly matching TRBD1 (7 bases). The ends were cut back, 0 bases at V and 4 bases at J, with 12 bases in the middle. CDR1 and CDR2 (germline): SGHDN, FVKESK. The CDR3 covers 16 residues. This chain's CDR3 is CASSQDRQGGTGELFF. Here the CDR3 DNA reads TGTGCCAGCAGCCAAGATCGGCAGGGGGGCACCGGGGAGCTGTTTTTT. The full variable domain, its missing parts supplied by reference TRBV14 and TRBJ2-2, is EAGVTQFPSHSVIEKGQTVTLRCDPISGHDNLYWYRRVMGKEIKFLLHFVKESKQDESGMPNNRFLAERTGGTYSTLKVQPAELEDSGVYFCASSQDRQGGTGELFFGEGSRLTVL.

The chain uses TRBV6-5 and TRBJ2-5, with a weak D call TRBD1 (6 bases). Matching the DNA end better, TRBJ2-7 makes the J call doubtful. Germline V gene data show CDR1 as MNHEY and CDR2 as SVGAGI. This CDR3 spans 12 amino acids. The CDR3 DNA follows: TGTGCCAGCAAACAGGGATCCTACGAGCAGTACTTC. Amino acid sequence: CASKQGSYEQYF.

V is TRBV7-2 and J is TRBJ2-3, with 11 bases identical to TRBD2. V lost 1 base, J lost 2 bases, and 2 bases stayed unmatched. CDR1 and CDR2 from the germline V gene are SGHTA and FQGNSA. The CDR3 extends over 16 amino acids. The DNA of the CDR3 is TGTGCCAGCAGCTTAGATAGCGGGGGGGCCACAGATACGCAGTATTTT. It yields the protein CASSLDSGGATDTQYF.

This chain links TRBV5-1 with TRBJ1-1, with a weak D call TRBD1 (5 bases). The germline V gene encodes CDR1 SGHRS and CDR2 YFSETQ. V lost 0 bases and J lost 4, with 13 bases in between. This CDR3 has 15 amino acids. CDR3 in DNA: TGCGCCAGCAGCTTGGCCCTAGGGGCCCCCACTGAAGCTTTCTTT. Translated, it gives CASSLALGAPTEAFF.

This clone was picked up a small number of times. The chain joins TRBV20-1 to TRBJ1-2; no reliable D call. The CDR3 consists of 11 residues. Germline V CDR1 and CDR2: DFQATT, SNEGSKA (reference sequence). V dropped 0 bases and J dropped 6 bases, with 5 bases sitting between them. The CDR3 loop reads CSARDLNGYTF. In DNA form, the CDR3 reads TGCAGTGCTAGAGATCTAAATGGCTACACCTTC.

The J gene is TRBJ2-1, the V gene TRBV7-8; 10 bases match TRBD2. The ends lost 0 bases at V and 5 bases at J; junction bases unmatched: 10. This CDR3 is built from 18 residues. CDR1 and CDR2 from the germline V gene are SGHVS and FQNEAQ. CDR3 amino acids: CASSLAGASGGLNNEQFF. CDR3 in DNA: TGTGCCAGCAGCTTAGCCGGTGCTAGCGGGGGCCTAAACAATGAGCAGTTCTTC.